This T cell receptor (beta chain) was identified in a study of OX40 agonist ivuxolimab in advanced cancers. Libraries were prepared by immunoSEQ multiplex PCR; TCRdb keeps only in-frame clonotypes and omits some of them. This sample carries 99,000 or so clones, approximately 84% of them seen once, and the ten largest clones take less than 6%. V was clipped by 8 bases and J by 6 bases, with 20 bases between them. The CDR3 runs 15 residues. In germline, CDR1 is SNHLY, CDR2 FYNNEI. This chain connects TRBV2 to TRBJ2-1; unclear D gene. This TCR was recovered from an adult with an advanced solid tumor such as melanoma, head and neck, liver or kidney cancer. The sample in question was CD4+ or CD8+ T cells sorted from blood, obtained in a trial of the OX40 agonist ivuxolimab. The CDR3, as DNA: TGTGCCAGCGTGGAATCGTGGCTCGGGCGCAATGAGCAGTTCTTC. Translation gives CASVESWLGRNEQFF.